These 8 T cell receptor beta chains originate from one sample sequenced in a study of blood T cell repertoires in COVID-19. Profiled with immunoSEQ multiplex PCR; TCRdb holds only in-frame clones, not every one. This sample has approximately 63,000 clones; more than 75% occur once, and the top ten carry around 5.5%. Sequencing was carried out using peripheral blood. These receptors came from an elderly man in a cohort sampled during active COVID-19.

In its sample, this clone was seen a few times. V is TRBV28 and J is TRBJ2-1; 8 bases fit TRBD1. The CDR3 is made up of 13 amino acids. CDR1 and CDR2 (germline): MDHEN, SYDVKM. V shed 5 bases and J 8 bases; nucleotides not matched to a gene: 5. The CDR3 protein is CASSPRGHDEQFF. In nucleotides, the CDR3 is TGTGCCAGCAGTCCCAGGGGGCACGATGAGCAGTTCTTC. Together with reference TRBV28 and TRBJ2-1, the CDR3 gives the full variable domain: DVKVTQSSRYLVKRTGEKVFLECVQDMDHENMFWYRQDPGLGLRLIYFSYDVKMKEKGDIPEGYSVSREKKERFSLILESASTNQTSMYLCASSPRGHDEQFFGPGTRLTVL.

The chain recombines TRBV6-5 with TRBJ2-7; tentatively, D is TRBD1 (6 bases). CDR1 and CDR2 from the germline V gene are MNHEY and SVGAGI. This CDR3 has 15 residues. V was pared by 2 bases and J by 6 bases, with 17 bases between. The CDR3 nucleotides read TGTGCCAGCAGTTACGAAGGGGGAGTCCGCGGCGAGCAGTACTTC. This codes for CASSYEGGVRGEQYF.

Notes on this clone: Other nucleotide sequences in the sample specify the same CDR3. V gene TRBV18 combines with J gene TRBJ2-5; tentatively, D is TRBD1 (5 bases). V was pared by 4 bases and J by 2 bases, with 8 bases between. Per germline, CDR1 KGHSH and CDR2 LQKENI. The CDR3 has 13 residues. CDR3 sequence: CASSQGIQETQYF. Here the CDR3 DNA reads TGTGCCAGCTCACAGGGGATTCAAGAGACCCAGTACTTC.

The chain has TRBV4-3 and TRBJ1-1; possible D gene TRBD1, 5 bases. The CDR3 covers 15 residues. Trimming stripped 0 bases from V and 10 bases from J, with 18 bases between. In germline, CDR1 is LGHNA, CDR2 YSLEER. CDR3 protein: CASSQEFSRGTRAFF. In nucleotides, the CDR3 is TGCGCCAGCAGCCAAGAATTTTCCCGGGGGACGCGAGCTTTCTTT.

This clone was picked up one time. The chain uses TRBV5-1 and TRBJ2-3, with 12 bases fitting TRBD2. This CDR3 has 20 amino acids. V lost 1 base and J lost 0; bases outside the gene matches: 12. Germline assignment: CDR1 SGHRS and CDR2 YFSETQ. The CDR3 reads CASSLFKTSGREASTDTQYF. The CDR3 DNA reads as TGCGCCAGCAGCTTGTTTAAGACTAGCGGGAGAGAGGCTAGCACAGATACGCAGTATTTT.

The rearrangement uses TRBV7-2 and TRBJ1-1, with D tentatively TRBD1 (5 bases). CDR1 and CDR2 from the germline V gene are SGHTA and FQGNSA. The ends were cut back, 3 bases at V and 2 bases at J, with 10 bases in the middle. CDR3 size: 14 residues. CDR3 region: CASSFRQPNTEAFF. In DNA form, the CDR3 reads TGTGCCAGCAGCTTTCGACAGCCTAACACTGAAGCTTTCTTT.

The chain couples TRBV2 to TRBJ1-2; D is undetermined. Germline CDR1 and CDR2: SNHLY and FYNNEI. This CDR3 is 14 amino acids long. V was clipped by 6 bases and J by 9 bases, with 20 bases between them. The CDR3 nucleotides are TGTGCCAGCAGCGATTCGCGGGTAGTGGTGCGCTACACCTTC. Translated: CASSDSRVVVRYTF.

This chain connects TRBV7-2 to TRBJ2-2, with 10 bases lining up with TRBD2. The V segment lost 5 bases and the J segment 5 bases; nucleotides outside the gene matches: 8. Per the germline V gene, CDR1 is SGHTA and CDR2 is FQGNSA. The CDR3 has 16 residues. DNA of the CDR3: TGTGCCAGCAGCGACCGACCGGGACTAGCGACCGGGGAGCTGTTTTTT. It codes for CASSDRPGLATGELFF.